What follows are 2 T cell receptor beta chains derived from one specimen sequenced in a study of T cells after somatic rescue of genetic block. Measured with immunoSEQ multiplex PCR; TCRdb has only the in-frame clones, and not every one. The table shows approximately 70,000 clones, with approximately 90% occurring only once. Specimen: peripheral blood mononuclear cells (PBMCs). The source of these receptors is a man aged 25 to 40.

The CDR3 reads CASSMGTGAYEQYF. CDR3 DNA: TGTGCCAGTAGTATGGGGACAGGGGCCTACGAGCAGTACTTC. The chain is built from TRBV19 and TRBJ2-7; 10 bases agree with TRBD1. The CDR3 has 14 residues. The V and J ends lost 3 bases and 2 bases, in that order; junction bases with no gene match: 1. Germline values: CDR1 LNHDA, CDR2 SQIVND (reference sequence).

The rearrangement links TRBV6-6 to TRBJ2-2; D possibly matches TRBD1 or TRBD2 (5 bases each). With 5 bases removed from V and 10 bases from J, the gap between germline ends came to 20 bases. The germline V gene has CDR1 MNHNY and CDR2 SVGAGI (reference sequence). This CDR3 is 15 amino acids long. The CDR3 protein is CASSPGWPPGSELFF. The DNA for the CDR3 is TGTGCCAGCAGTCCAGGGTGGCCACCGGGGTCGGAGCTGTTTTTT.